Listed here are 21 T cell receptor beta chains from one sample, sequenced in a study of siplizumab effects on memory and regulatory T cells. This table comes from immunoSEQ multiplex PCR, and its TCRdb copy is limited to in-frame clones, with some not included. Of approximately 97,000 clones in the sample, roughly 90% were seen once. The sequencing sample was made of CD4+ T cells sorted from blood. The receptor source for this set is a human donor in good health.

V and J are TRBV7-9 and TRBJ2-7; perhaps TRBD1 as D (5 bases). Germline V lookup: CDR1 SEHNR, CDR2 FQNEAQ (reference sequence). CDR3 length: 15 residues. The V gene lost 4 bases and the J gene lost 5 bases, with 18 bases spanning the gap. DNA of the CDR3: TGTGCCAGCAGCTCCCAAATAGACAGTCTCGACGAGCAGTACTTC. Translating gives CASSSQIDSLDEQYF.

This clone was seen more than once but under ten times. The chain joins TRBV11-3 to TRBJ2-3; TRBD1 matches 8 bases. This CDR3 has 17 residues. Germline trimming cut 5 bases from V and 0 bases from J; bases unmatched to any gene: 10. Germline CDR1 SGHNT, CDR2 YENEEA. Here the CDR3 DNA reads TGTGCCAGCAGCCCAGGGGGCTCCTTCTATAGCACAGATACGCAGTATTTT. This gives the protein CASSPGGSFYSTDTQYF. The full variable domain, rest sourced from reference TRBV11-3 and TRBJ2-3, is EAGVVQSPRYKIIEKKQPVAFWCNPISGHNTLYWYLQNLGQGPELLIRYENEEAVDDSQLPKDRFSAERLKGVDSTLKIQPAELGDSAVYLCASSPGGSFYSTDTQYFGPGTRLTVL.

V gene TRBV5-1 combines with J gene TRBJ2-2, with D tentatively TRBD2 (5 bases). Trimming shortened V by 5 bases and J by 3 bases, and 11 bases separated the two germline ends. Germline-derived CDR1 and CDR2 are SGHRS and YFSETQ. CDR3 length: 14 residues. DNA for the CDR3: TGCGCCAGCAGTGTGAGGGTTGACACCGGGGAGCTGTTTTTT. This codes for CASSVRVDTGELFF. Looking up the rest from reference TRBV5-1 and TRBJ2-2 gives the full variable domain: KAGVTQTPRYLIKTRGQQVTLSCSPISGHRSVSWYQQTPGQGLQFLFEYFSETQRNKGNFPGRFSGRQFSNSRSEMNVSTLELGDSALYLCASSVRVDTGELFFGEGSRLTVL.

The chain combines TRBV7-5 with TRBJ2-2; the D call TRBD2 from the table was never checked on the DNA. TRBV7-5 represents a pseudogene. This CDR3 contains 18 residues. CDR3 coding DNA: TGTGTCAGAACCCAAAAACGGGGTCCGTGGGAGGCGACCGGGGAGCTGTTTTTT. This gives the protein CVRTQKRGPWEATGELFF.

V is TRBV25-1 and J is TRBJ2-7; 7 positions match TRBD2. V shed 6 bases and J 2 bases; nucleotides not matched to a gene: 1. The CDR3 runs to 12 residues. Germline lookup yields CDR1 MGHDK and CDR2 SYGVNS. CDR3 amino acids: CASRGRAYEQYF. DNA for the CDR3: TGTGCCAGCAGAGGGAGGGCCTACGAGCAGTACTTC.

This chain links TRBV6-5 with TRBJ2-7; D tentatively fits TRBD1 or TRBD2 (5 bases each). Germline V gene data show CDR1 as MNHEY and CDR2 as SVGAGI. The CDR3 consists of 13 residues. The ends were cut back, 6 bases at V and 3 bases at J, with 12 bases in the middle. CDR3 nucleotide sequence: TGTGCCAGCAGCCGGGACGGATACTACGAGCAGTACTTC. Translated: CASSRDGYYEQYF.

The chain combines TRBV9 with TRBJ2-5, with a tentative D call TRBD2 (5 bases). CDR3 length equals 16 residues. Germline CDR1 is SGDLS and CDR2 is YYNGEE. Trimming pared 4 bases from V and 6 bases from J, leaving 22 bases between. The CDR3 region is CASSNPTYPTSQTQYF. CDR3 DNA: TGTGCCAGCAGCAACCCGACATACCCCACTAGTCAGACCCAGTACTTC.

This chain uses TRBV18 with TRBJ2-7; D may match TRBD1 or TRBD2 (5 bases each). The CDR3 totals 14 residues. Germline V lookup: CDR1 KGHSH, CDR2 LQKENI. Between the trimmed V and J ends, which lost 1 base and 7 bases, there was a span of 14 bases. The CDR3 DNA is TGTGCCAGCTCACCACTACCTGAGGGGTATGAGCAGTACTTC. It is translated as CASSPLPEGYEQYF.

The chain has TRBV15 and TRBJ1-5; maybe TRBD1 (5 bases). The CDR3 length is 17 residues. Per germline, CDR1 LNHNV and CDR2 YYDKDF (reference sequence). Trimming removed 4 bases at V and 5 bases at J, with 21 bases between. CDR3 coding DNA: TGTGCCACCAGCAAAGGAGGACTCGGGACCTCTGATCAGCCCCAGCATTTT. This encodes CATSKGGLGTSDQPQHF. Variable domain in full (rest from reference TRBV15 and TRBJ1-5): DAMVIQNPRYQVTQFGKPVTLSCSQTLNHNVMYWYQQKSSQAPKLLFHYYDKDFNNEADTPDNFQSRRPNTSFCFLDIRSPGLGDTAMYLCATSKGGLGTSDQPQHFGDGTRLSIL.

This clone was recorded only once. The chain employs TRBV25-1 and TRBJ2-5, with 9 bases fitting TRBD2. Losses at the gene ends were 6 bases for V and 4 bases for J; bases not matched to a gene: 3. CDR3 size: 13 residues. Germline-derived CDR1 and CDR2 are MGHDK and SYGVNS. CDR3 DNA: TGTGCCAGCAGGTTAGCGGGAGCAGAGACCCAGTACTTC. Its translation: CASRLAGAETQYF.

This clone was detected only a few times. The chain couples TRBV5-1 to TRBJ2-5, with TRBD2 as a possible D gene (5 bases). CDR1 and CDR2 from the germline V gene are SGHRS and YFSETQ. The V and J ends lost 6 bases and 4 bases respectively, with 16 bases between them. The CDR3 is 14 residues long. CDR3 in DNA: TGCGCCAGCACCCCCCTCGGCGGGCGAGAGACCCAGTACTTC. This translates into CASTPLGGRETQYF.

This chain's CDR3 is CASSLTGGTAFF. CDR3 nucleotides: TGTGCCAGCAGTTTGACAGGGGGTACAGCTTTCTTT. The genes are TRBV28 and TRBJ1-1; 9 nucleotides line up with TRBD1. Per germline, CDR1 MDHEN and CDR2 SYDVKM. CDR3 length equals 12 residues. The V gene end was trimmed by 3 bases and the J gene end by 10 bases; junction bases not matched to a gene: 3.

This chain links TRBV18 with TRBJ1-1, with 7 nucleotides matching TRBD1. The junction had 9 bases not matched to a gene; V was cut back by 3 bases and J by 5 bases. The CDR3 is 15 residues long. Germline V lookup: CDR1 KGHSH, CDR2 LQKENI. The CDR3 protein is CASSPGGSGGTEAFF. In nucleotides, the CDR3 is TGTGCCAGCTCACCGGGTGGCTCAGGGGGGACTGAAGCTTTCTTT.

CDR3 sequence reads: CASSKDRGSSYNEQFF. For the CDR3, the DNA is TGTGCCAGCAGCAAAGACAGGGGGAGCTCCTACAATGAGCAGTTCTTC. The V and J genes are TRBV2 and TRBJ2-1, with TRBD1 matching 9 bases. J gave up 0 bases and V 6 bases, and 6 bases lay outside the gene matches. The CDR3 is 16 amino acids. Per the germline V gene, CDR1 is SNHLY and CDR2 is FYNNEI.

This rearrangement joins TRBV28 to TRBJ1-5; 7 bases match TRBD1. V shed 3 bases, J shed 4 bases, and the junction held 9 bases outside the gene matches. There are 16 residues in the CDR3. CDR1 and CDR2 from the germline V gene are MDHEN and SYDVKM. CDR3 region: CASSLTGMGSNQPQHF. DNA for the CDR3: TGTGCCAGCAGTTTGACAGGGATGGGGAGTAATCAGCCCCAGCATTTT.

This chain connects TRBV25-1 to TRBJ2-7; D unclear. The CDR3 is made up of 14 amino acids. Germline assignment: CDR1 MGHDK and CDR2 SYGVNS. The V and J ends lost 4 bases and 0 bases respectively, with 10 bases between them. The CDR3: CASSVGYSSYEQYF. CDR3 sequence (DNA): TGTGCCAGCAGTGTGGGGTATAGCTCCTACGAGCAGTACTTC.

This rearrangement joins TRBV7-6 to TRBJ1-6; perhaps TRBD1 as D (5 bases). CDR3 length: 14 amino acids. Trimming took off 5 bases at V and 9 bases at J, with 14 bases between the two ends. Germline assignment: CDR1 SGHVS and CDR2 FNYEAQ. Here the CDR3 reads CASSPGTDGSPLHF. CDR3 nucleotide sequence: TGTGCCAGCAGCCCTGGGACCGATGGTTCACCCCTCCACTTT. The whole variable domain, filled in from reference TRBV7-6 and TRBJ1-6, reads GAGVSQSPRYKVTKRGQDVALRCDPISGHVSLYWYRQALGQGPEFLTYFNYEAQQDKSGLPNDRFSAERPEGSISTLTIQRTEQRDSAMYRCASSPGTDGSPLHFGNGTRLTVT.

V usage is TRBV15 and J usage is TRBJ1-1; unclear D gene. Between the trimmed V and J ends, which lost 1 base and 1 base, there was a span of 7 bases. Germline values: CDR1 LNHNV, CDR2 YYDKDF (reference sequence). This CDR3 contains 14 residues. The CDR3 nucleotides are TGTGCCACCAGCAGAGCCTCAAAGAACACTGAAGCTTTCTTT. Its translation: CATSRASKNTEAFF.

This chain links TRBV18 with TRBJ1-2; maybe TRBD1 (6 bases). Germline CDR1 reads KGHSH; CDR2 reads LQKENI. The CDR3 consists of 13 residues. Trimming stripped 6 bases from V and 2 bases from J, with 10 bases between. Here the CDR3 reads CASSLGTNYGYTF. The DNA for the CDR3 is TGTGCCAGCTCCCTCGGGACAAACTATGGCTACACCTTC.

The CDR3 DNA is TGTGCCAGCAGCCTCGTTTCGGCTAGCGGCACAGATACGCAGTATTTT. This sequence encodes CASSLVSASGTDTQYF. The J gene is TRBJ2-3, the V gene TRBV5-4; a possible D gene is TRBD2 (6 bases). This CDR3 has 16 amino acids. V was trimmed by 4 bases and J by 1 base, leaving 16 bases between them. Germline CDR1 SGHNT, CDR2 YYREEE (reference sequence).

The rearrangement links TRBV10-3 to TRBJ2-7; perhaps TRBD2 as D (6 bases). The CDR3 extends over 14 amino acids. Trimming took 5 bases from V and 2 from J, leaving 13 bases between them. Germline V gene data show CDR1 as ENHRY and CDR2 as SYGVKD. As DNA, the CDR3 is TGTGCCATCAGTCGGGGGAGAGGGGCCTACGAGCAGTACTTC. As protein: CAISRGRGAYEQYF.